This TCR beta chain was observed in a study of Ad26.COV2.S vaccination and SARS-CoV-2 variants. Background on the study: The donor belonged to the COV1001 Ad26.COV2.S trial arm. Intramuscularly, Ad26.COV2.S was given either once or twice, 56 days apart.

As for this clone: The target antigen is unknown. The sample holds other DNA sequences that translate to the same CDR3.

The CDR3 is made up of 14 amino acids. In germline, CDR1 is GTSNPN, CDR2 SVGIG (reference sequence). Trimming removed 0 bases at V and 0 bases at J, with 8 bases between. The method was immunoSEQ multiplex PCR; TCRdb's version includes in-frame clones alone and lacks a portion of them. The sample shows about 680,000 clones, 89% of them seen only once. Noted treatment: around 19 received Ad26.COV2.S at low or high dose, single or two shots; roughly five received placebo; per-sample allocation not given. After the first vaccine or placebo injection, samples were drawn on day 63. Notes on the study in general: Substantial response breadth was reportedly seen for spike-specific CD8+ and CD4+ T cells after vaccination.

The input for sequencing was peripheral blood, taken in a trial of Ad26.COV2.S vaccine versus placebo. The gene calls are TRBV30 and TRBJ1-1; no reliable D call. This sequence originates from a person aged 18-65 years who received the Ad26.COV2.S COVID-19 vaccine or a placebo. The CDR3 nucleotides are TGTGCCTGGAGTGTCGCTGGGATGAACACTGAAGCTTTCTTT. It yields the protein CAWSVAGMNTEAFF. Together with reference TRBV30 and TRBJ1-1, the CDR3 gives the full variable domain: SQTIHQWPATLVQPVGSPLSLECTVEGTSNPNLYWYRQAAGRGLQLLFYSVGIGQISSEVPQNLSASRPQDRQFILSSKKLLLSDSGFYLCAWSVAGMNTEAFFGQGTRLTVV.